This entry features one TCR beta chain sequence. Antigen specificity is unknown. This sample was included in a study of blood T cells in healthy people across ages. The ends were cut back, 11 bases at V and 3 bases at J, with 13 bases in the middle. In germline, CDR1 is SNHLY, CDR2 FYNNEI. The CDR3 contains 13 residues. Notes on the study in general: Donors of long life had a larger count of naive CD4+ cells and greater diversity than aged donors.

Sample-barcoded 5' priming and a J-beta primer mix drove a second PCR of roughly 6 to 12 cycles. Via MiXCR, TCRdb re-called the 5' RACE reads, giving one row per CDR3 protein. There are about 1.8 million distinct CDR3 sequences in the sample; 49% occur only once, and approximately 2.1% lies in the top ten. J is TRBJ1-4 and V is TRBV2, with D tentatively TRBD1 (6 bases). The specimen was blood. The receptor was isolated from a woman between 40 and 55 years old in good health. In DNA form, the CDR3 reads TGTGCCGCCGAACAGGGATCTAATGAAAAACTGTTTTTT. This encodes CAAEQGSNEKLFF.